The rows below give T cell receptor beta chains drawn from one sample of a study of T cell responses to AZD1222 COVID-19 vaccine. The repertoire was sequenced with immunoSEQ multiplex PCR; TCRdb's copy has only in-frame clones and lacks some. The sample carries 150,000 to 200,000 clones, around 90% recorded once. The sample consisted of peripheral blood, taken on day 0 of AZD1222 vaccination. The receptors here all came from an adult in good health. The CDR3 runs from the conserved cysteine through the conserved F or W.

TRBV5-3	TRBJ1-4	16	CARSSISGGTNEKLFF
TRBV12-3/TRBV12-4	TRBJ1-2	12	CASSLARYGYTF
TRBV7-8	TRBJ1-4	14	CATTSRGYNEKLFF
TRBV19	TRBJ1-2	12	CASSTGDSGYTF
TRBV6-2/TRBV6-3	TRBJ2-5	17	CASSYSSLAGGPLTQYF
TRBV2	TRBJ2-3	12	CASSGEPDTQYF
TRBV6-6	TRBJ1-3	12	CASSTEGNTIYF
TRBV4-1	TRBJ1-3	16	CASSQDRRVAGNTIYF
TRBV3-1/TRBV3-2	TRBJ1-5	16	CASSQGFEVGSQPQHF
TRBV5-4	TRBJ1-2	14	CASSEGTGGYGYTF
TRBV28	TRBJ2-7	12	CASSLFPLEQYF
TRBV28	TRBJ2-5	16	CASSSPGLGVRETQYF
TRBV4-1	TRBJ2-3	15	CASSPLAGGLDTQYF
TRBV11-1	TRBJ2-3	16	CASSLAVSSGTDTQYF
TRBV4-2	TRBJ2-7	15	CASSRRLAIGYEQYF
TRBV10-3	TRBJ1-2	14	CAISEGRADYGYTF
TRBV27	TRBJ1-1	12	CASSSFGTEAFF
TRBV5-4	TRBJ1-4	15	CASSAPGQGTEKLFF
TRBV3-1/TRBV3-2	TRBJ2-5	11	CATGVLETQYF
TRBV28	TRBJ2-2	14	CASLGLVGTGELFF
TRBV15	TRBJ2-7	16	CATPPRGSGALYEQYF
TRBV7-2	TRBJ1-5	15	CASSLVTGAWQPQHF
TRBV28	TRBJ1-1	15	CASREGQGHNTEAFF
TRBV7-3	TRBJ2-2	15	CASSARLGNTGELFF
TRBV11-2	TRBJ2-7	15	CASSLDSGPSYEQYF
TRBV29-1	TRBJ2-3	12	CSVERGQDTQYF
TRBV4-3	TRBJ2-1	15	CASSLRTGGGDEQFF
TRBV18	TRBJ2-7	14	CASSPARGPYEQYF
TRBV5-4	TRBJ1-2	13	CASSPTGNYGYTF
TRBV30	TRBJ1-2	15	CAWIPAVRVNYGYTF
TRBV7-3	TRBJ2-5	15	CASSLTAGGQETQYF
TRBV25-1	TRBJ1-5	14	CASSELGAQEPQHF
TRBV2	TRBJ1-2	15	CASSDLGQGVSGYTF
TRBV11-2	TRBJ2-7	13	CASSFGTDYEQYF
TRBV27	TRBJ2-7	13	CASSSGRGNEQYF
TRBV19	TRBJ1-2	15	CASTLGQTETYGYTF
TRBV3-1/TRBV3-2	TRBJ1-1	15	CASSHTQGQGAEAFF
TRBV5-8	TRBJ1-2	17	CASSLGQGKGWIYGYTF
TRBV20-1	TRBJ1-2	11	CSARGGHGYTF
TRBV7-2	TRBJ2-6	16	CASSKPGPAGANVLTF